This is a list of T cell receptor beta chains from one sample in a study of blood T cell repertoires in COVID-19. Profiling relied on immunoSEQ multiplex PCR, and the TCRdb table lists in-frame clones only, not all of them. The sample consists of tens of thousands of clones, almost 85% of them appearing once. Sequenced input: peripheral blood. The source is a human donor in a cohort sampled during active COVID-19. The CDR3 runs from the conserved cysteine through the conserved F or W. D genes are given only for firm matches. A clone size is listed for some rows: how often the clone was seen (once, few, many), or a class if it is expanded.

j_call d_call clone_size v_call cdr3_nt cdr3_aa
TRBJ1-5 - - TRBV19 TGTGCCAGTAGTATAGCCCAGGAGGATCAGCCCCAGCATTTT CASSIAQEDQPQHF
TRBJ2-7 - - TRBV7-9 TGTGCCAGCAGCTTCGTCGGCCAAAGCGTGGAGCAGTACTTC CASSFVGQSVEQYF
TRBJ2-5 - few TRBV30 TGTGCCTGGAGTGTACTCGGGGTCGGAGAGACCCAGTACTTC CAWSVLGVGETQYF
TRBJ2-3 TRBD2 - TRBV4-2 TGTGCCAGCAGCCAAATAGCGGGAGGGTTGGATACGCAGTATTTT CASSQIAGGLDTQYF
TRBJ1-2 TRBD1 - TRBV28 TGTGCCAGCAGCGACGACAGGGGGCGAGGGGGCTATGGCTACACCTTC CASSDDRGRGGYGYTF
TRBJ2-5 - - TRBV5-4 TGTGCCAGCAGCACAGGACGGCTCCAAGAGACCCAGTACTTC CASSTGRLQETQYF
TRBJ1-5 - few TRBV7-8 TGTGCCAGCAGCTTAAATCCAGGCATCGCTAGCAATCAGCCCCAGCATTTT CASSLNPGIASNQPQHF
TRBJ2-3 - few TRBV6-2/TRBV6-3 TGTGCCAGCAGTTCCATTCTAGCGAGGGCAGATACGCAGTATTTT CASSSILARADTQYF
TRBJ2-5 - - TRBV14 TGTGCCAGCAGCCGTGGCTGGGGGGAACGGGGAGAGACCCAGTACTTC CASSRGWGERGETQYF
TRBJ2-7 - - TRBV27 TGTGCCAGCAGTTTCTTGGCCGACTACTACGAGCAGTACTTC CASSFLADYYEQYF
TRBJ1-2 - - TRBV29-1 TGCAGCGTTGAATCCGGGAGGTATGGCTACACCTTC CSVESGRYGYTF
TRBJ1-1 - - TRBV5-8 TGTGCCAGCAGCCTCGGGGGGCGCACTGAAGCTTTCTTT CASSLGGRTEAFF
TRBJ2-5 TRBD2 - TRBV5-4 TGTGCCAGCAGCTTGGAGGTCGGGAGGGGAGAGACCCAGTACTTC CASSLEVGRGETQYF
TRBJ2-1 - - TRBV5-8 TGTGCCAGCAGCTTCCTGGTGGGCCCGATCTCCTACAATGAGCAGTTCTTC CASSFLVGPISYNEQFF
TRBJ2-1 - - TRBV11-3 TGTGCCAGCAGCTTTAGGCACGGAGGGAGGGGGTATGAGCAGTTCTTC CASSFRHGGRGYEQFF
TRBJ2-2 TRBD1 - TRBV19 TGTGCCAGTAGTATGTGGCAGGGGGCGAACACCGGGGAGCTGTTTTTT CASSMWQGANTGELFF
TRBJ2-2 - few TRBV5-1 TGCGCCAGCAGCTTAGCGTATCACACCGGGGAGCTGTTTTTT CASSLAYHTGELFF
TRBJ1-1 - - TRBV2 TGTGCCAGCACCAAGGAGGCGCTCGCTATGAACACTGAAGCTTTCTTT CASTKEALAMNTEAFF
TRBJ2-7 - - TRBV18 TGTGCCAGCTCACCACGGCCAGCGGAGTCCTCCTACGAGCAGTACTTC CASSPRPAESSYEQYF
TRBJ2-7 TRBD2 - TRBV12-3/TRBV12-4 TGTGCCAGCACCGCGATCGGGGGGGGCGAGCAGTACTTC CASTAIGGGEQYF
TRBJ2-7 TRBD2 - TRBV5-5 TGTGCCAGCAGCTTGGGACTAGCGGGACCCTACGAGCAGTACTTC CASSLGLAGPYEQYF
TRBJ2-2 TRBD2 few TRBV6-5 TGTGCCAGCAGGACTAGCCCGAACACCGGGGAGCTGTTTTTT CASRTSPNTGELFF
TRBJ2-7 TRBD1 once TRBV6-5 TGTGCCAGCAGCCCCGGGACAGGGATCTACGAGCAGTACTTC CASSPGTGIYEQYF
TRBJ2-7 TRBD2 - TRBV7-2 TGTGCCAGCAGCTCTCAGGCTAGCGGGTACGAGCAGTACTTC CASSSQASGYEQYF
TRBJ2-7 - - TRBV7-2 TGTGCCAGCAGCTTAGGGCCAGGGCTCAACGAGCAGTACTTC CASSLGPGLNEQYF
TRBJ1-6 - - TRBV9 TGTGCCAGCAGCGTAGGAGAAAGGCCAGGGTCACCCCTCCACTTT CASSVGERPGSPLHF
TRBJ2-1 TRBD2 - TRBV30 TGTGCCTGGAGTGTCGCACTAGCGGGAGGAGGGAATGAGCAGTTCTTC CAWSVALAGGGNEQFF
TRBJ1-5 - - TRBV6-6 TGTGCCAGCATGGCCGGGGGGCAGCCCCAGCATTTT CASMAGGQPQHF
TRBJ2-2 - - TRBV3-1/TRBV3-2 TGTGCCAGCAGCCAAAGTGAGACTCTCACCGGGGAGCTGTTTTTT CASSQSETLTGELFF
TRBJ2-2 TRBD1 - TRBV10-3 TGTGCCATCAGGACAGGACAGGGGACCACCGGGGAGCTGTTTTTT CAIRTGQGTTGELFF
TRBJ2-3 - - TRBV5-1 TGCGCCAGCAGCTTGGACCAGGGCTCAGATACGCAGTATTTT CASSLDQGSDTQYF
TRBJ2-3 - - TRBV5-4 TGTGCCAGCAGCTTGGACAGACCCACAGATACGCAGTATTTT CASSLDRPTDTQYF
TRBJ2-3 TRBD2 once TRBV5-6 TGTGCCAGCAGCCTATACCTGACTAGCGGGGACTTAGATACGCAGTATTTT CASSLYLTSGDLDTQYF
TRBJ2-1 TRBD2 - TRBV30 TGTGCCTGGAGTGTGAGCGGGAGAACGTTCTTC CAWSVSGRTFF
TRBJ2-7 TRBD2 - TRBV11-1 TGTGCCAGCAGCCACAGCGGGAGGGTTGACTACGAGCAGTACTTC CASSHSGRVDYEQYF
TRBJ1-1 - - TRBV14 TGTGCCAGCAGCCCCGGGGGTGGCGGCACTGAAGCTTTCTTT CASSPGGGGTEAFF
TRBJ2-7 TRBD2 - TRBV6-5 TGTGCCAGCACCCCCCGGGGGGGGCCAGACGAGCAGTACTTC CASTPRGGPDEQYF
TRBJ1-3 TRBD1 - TRBV29-1 TGCAGCGCCTTAGGGGGCAACACCATATATTTT CSALGGNTIYF
TRBJ2-3 - - TRBV5-5 TGTGCCAGCATGCGCCGGACACAGTCTCCCTCTAGCACAGATACGCAGTATTTT CASMRRTQSPSSTDTQYF
TRBJ2-3 - - TRBV4-3 TGCGCCAGCAGCCAAGGTGTGCAGGGCAGCGATACGCAGTATTTT CASSQGVQGSDTQYF
TRBJ1-5 - - TRBV6-2/TRBV6-3 TGTGCCAGCAGTTACTCGGGGGGGAATCAGCCCCAGCATTTT CASSYSGGNQPQHF